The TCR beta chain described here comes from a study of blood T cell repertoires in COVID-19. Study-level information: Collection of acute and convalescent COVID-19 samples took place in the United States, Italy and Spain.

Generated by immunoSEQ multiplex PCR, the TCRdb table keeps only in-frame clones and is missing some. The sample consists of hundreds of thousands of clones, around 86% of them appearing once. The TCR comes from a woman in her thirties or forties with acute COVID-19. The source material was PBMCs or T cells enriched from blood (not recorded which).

In DNA, the CDR3 is TGTGCCAGCATCAAGGGGGGAGGGACTGGGGCCAACGTCCTGACTTTC. Its translation is CASIKGGGTGANVLTF. The chain uses TRBV7-2 and TRBJ2-6; tentatively, D is TRBD2 (7 bases). Germline V CDR1 and CDR2: SGHTA, FQGNSA. Trimming took off 7 bases at V and 2 bases at J, with 15 bases between the two ends. The CDR3 contains 16 residues.